The 21 T cell receptor beta chains in this list originate from one sample, sequenced in a study of shared clonotypes between healthy human individuals. Naive CD8 populations comprised CD45RO-negative cells positively selected for CCR7, excluding terminally differentiated effector memory CD45RA+ cells. The method was immunoSEQ multiplex PCR; TCRdb's version includes in-frame clones alone and lacks a portion of them. In the table there are over 750,000 clones, around 96% of which are singletons. The sample comprised naive CD8+ T cells sorted from blood. These TCRs come from a man aged 25-45 years in good health.

The gene calls are TRBV10-3 and TRBJ2-2; TRBD2 aligns across 10 bases. V was clipped by 3 bases and J by 3 bases; unmatched bases: 7. The CDR3 is 17 residues long. Germline lookup yields CDR1 ENHRY and CDR2 SYGVKD. CDR3 loop: CAISDPGTSEYTGELFF. The CDR3 nucleotides are TGTGCCATCAGTGACCCCGGGACTAGCGAGTACACCGGGGAGCTGTTTTTT.

The genes are TRBV29-1 and TRBJ1-2, with no clear D. The CDR3 sequence is 12 residues long. Germline CDR1 is SQVTM and CDR2 is ANQGSEA. The germline V and J ends were trimmed by 4 bases and 1 base, with 7 bases remaining between them. The CDR3 here is CSVVADNYGYTF. CDR3 nucleotide sequence: TGCAGCGTTGTTGCAGATAACTATGGCTACACCTTC.

The chain uses TRBV5-1 and TRBJ2-7, with 9 bases lining up with TRBD1. Germline-derived CDR1 and CDR2 are SGHRS and YFSETQ. V was clipped by 2 bases and J by 2 bases; unmatched bases: 5. The CDR3 loop spans 15 amino acids. The CDR3: CASSFEDRGPYEQYF. The CDR3 DNA reads TGCGCCAGCAGCTTTGAGGACAGGGGTCCCTACGAGCAGTACTTC.

The chain has TRBV7-2 and TRBJ2-7, with D perhaps TRBD1 (5 bases). Trimming left V 1 base short and J 4 bases short, with 11 bases between. The CDR3 has 14 amino acids. Germline loops: CDR1 SGHTA, CDR2 FQGNSA. The CDR3 DNA reads as TGTGCCAGCAGCTTAGTTTTAGGGGTTTACGAGCAGTACTTC. Translated, it gives CASSLVLGVYEQYF.

The CDR3 coding sequence is TGTGCCAGCAGCTTGTCAGGGGGGGTTGACTCCTACGAGCAGTACTTC. Its protein is CASSLSGGVDSYEQYF. The chain employs TRBV5-5 and TRBJ2-7; the D gene could be TRBD1 or TRBD2 (7 bases each). The germline CDR1 and CDR2 sequences are SGHKS and YYEKEE (reference sequence). Trimming removed 1 base from V and 0 bases from J, with 14 bases in between. CDR3 length: 16 residues.

The rearrangement uses TRBV5-1 and TRBJ2-2, with a possible D match to TRBD1 (5 bases). CDR3 length equals 18 residues. The germline gives CDR1 SGHRS, CDR2 YFSETQ. V dropped 4 bases and J dropped 6 bases, with 25 bases sitting between them. CDR3 DNA sequence: TGCGCCAGCAGCCCCCGGGCGGAAGGGGTAGTAGCCGCCGGGGAGCTGTTTTTT. This codes for CASSPRAEGVVAAGELFF.

This sequence joins TRBV29-1 and TRBJ2-5, with 10 positions matching TRBD2. In germline, CDR1 is SQVTM, CDR2 ANQGSEA. The CDR3 contains 16 residues. The V segment lost 7 bases and the J segment 2 bases; nucleotides outside the gene matches: 13. CDR3 protein: CSAGVAGGLFQETQYF. The CDR3 coding sequence is TGCAGCGCCGGGGTAGCGGGAGGCTTATTTCAAGAGACCCAGTACTTC. Complete variable domain (other parts from reference TRBV29-1 and TRBJ2-5): SAVISQKPSRDICQRGTSLTIQCQVDSQVTMMFWYRQQPGQSLTLIATANQGSEATYESGFVIDKFPISRPNLTFSTLTVSNMSPEDSSIYLCSAGVAGGLFQETQYFGPGTRLLVL.

This rearrangement joins TRBV25-1 to TRBJ1-1, with D possibly matching TRBD1 (5 bases). Trimming stripped 7 bases from V and 5 bases from J, with 17 bases between. CDR3 length: 14 residues. Germline lookup yields CDR1 MGHDK and CDR2 SYGVNS. The CDR3 spells CASNPGEGLTEAFF. CDR3 coding DNA: TGTGCCAGCAACCCGGGGGAGGGTTTGACTGAAGCTTTCTTT.

J is TRBJ2-7 and V is TRBV7-9; TRBD1 is a possible D gene (6 bases). The CDR3 loop spans 15 amino acids. CDR1 is SEHNR, CDR2 FQNEAQ, per germline (reference sequence). V dropped 4 bases and J dropped 1 base, with 14 bases sitting between them. CDR3 in DNA: TGTGCCAGCAGCTCCCCAACGACAGGTTCCTACGAGCAGTACTTC. Residues: CASSSPTTGSYEQYF.

The table lists this clone with a count of one. CDR3: CASSLTGLQPQHF. In DNA form, the CDR3 reads TGTGCCAGCAGCTTGACAGGGCTTCAGCCCCAGCATTTT. The chain recombines TRBV7-9 with TRBJ1-5; 7 bases align to TRBD1. This CDR3 contains 13 residues. With 3 bases clipped from V and 6 bases from J, the junction kept 2 bases outside the gene matches. The germline gives CDR1 SEHNR, CDR2 FQNEAQ (reference sequence). Full variable domain (rest looked up from reference TRBV7-9 and TRBJ1-5): DTGVSQNPRHKITKRGQNVTFRCDPISEHNRLYWYRQTLGQGPEFLTYFQNEAQLEKSRLLSDRFSAERPKGSFSTLEIQRTEQGDSAMYLCASSLTGLQPQHFGDGTRLSIL.

This clone was found once. The chain links TRBV10-2 to TRBJ2-1; no clear D gene. The CDR3 consists of 14 residues. Per the germline V gene, CDR1 is WSHSY and CDR2 is SAAADI. V lost 7 bases, J lost 3 bases, and 13 bases lay in between. The DNA of the CDR3 is TGCGCCAGCACTCCGGACCATCGCTACAATGAGCAGTTCTTC. Protein sequence: CASTPDHRYNEQFF.

The chain joins TRBV19 to TRBJ1-5; a possible D gene is TRBD1 (6 bases). The germline CDR1 and CDR2 sequences are LNHDA and SQIVND (reference sequence). The V and J ends lost 5 bases and 12 bases respectively, with 14 bases between them. CDR3 size: 12 residues. The chain's CDR3 is CASSPRDTRQHF. In DNA form, the CDR3 reads TGTGCCAGTAGTCCCCGGGACACGCGCCAGCATTTT. The full variable domain, with the rest looked up from reference TRBV19 and TRBJ1-5, is DGGITQSPKYLFRKEGQNVTLSCEQNLNHDAMYWYRQDPGQGLRLIYYSQIVNDFQKGDIAEGYSVSREKKESFPLTVTSAQKNPTAFYLCASSPRDTRQHFGDGTRLSIL.

The chain joins TRBV5-4 to TRBJ2-5; D not certain. CDR1 SGHNT and CDR2 YYREEE come from the germline V gene (reference sequence). The V end lost 0 bases, the J end lost 2 bases, and 17 bases lay between the germline ends. This CDR3 has 17 residues. The CDR3 sequence is CASSLALGINRQETQYF. As DNA, the CDR3 is TGTGCCAGCAGCTTGGCCTTGGGGATTAACCGGCAAGAGACCCAGTACTTC.

J is TRBJ1-4 and V is TRBV11-2; tentative D call: TRBD1 (6 bases). Germline loops: CDR1 SGHAT, CDR2 FQNNGV. Trimming cost V 5 bases and J 8 bases, with 18 bases left between them. This CDR3 has 15 amino acids. The CDR3 sequence: CASSPGNRVEEKLFF. The CDR3 DNA sequence: TGTGCCAGCAGCCCGGGGAACAGGGTGGAGGAAAAACTGTTTTTT.

This clone was picked up one time. The chain employs TRBV7-9 and TRBJ2-5, with 9 bases matching TRBD1. The V and J ends lost 5 bases and 5 bases, in that order; junction bases with no gene match: 12. Germline loops: CDR1 SEHNR, CDR2 FQNEAQ (reference sequence). CDR3 size: 16 residues. CDR3 amino acids: CASSPARDRVHETQYF. CDR3 bases: TGTGCCAGCAGCCCGGCGAGGGACAGGGTTCATGAGACCCAGTACTTC.

J is TRBJ2-7 and V is TRBV6-5; TRBD2 agrees at 7 bases. Germline-derived CDR1 and CDR2 are MNHEY and SVGAGI. The trim removed 6 bases at V and 5 bases at J, leaving 10 bases unmatched. This CDR3 contains 14 residues. The CDR3 bases are TGTGCCAGCAGGGGGACTACCGCAAATCACGAGCAGTACTTC. Its protein is CASRGTTANHEQYF.

The chain couples TRBV6-1 to TRBJ2-7; TRBD1 matches 12 bases. The germline CDR1 and CDR2 sequences are MNHNS and SASEGT. The CDR3 covers 15 residues. Trimming took 3 bases from V and 1 from J; bases not matched to a gene: 1. This CDR3 is CASSEGQGASYEQYF. DNA for the CDR3: TGTGCCAGCAGTGAGGGACAGGGGGCGTCCTACGAGCAGTACTTC.

This chain uses TRBV11-2 with TRBJ2-7, with D tentatively TRBD2 (6 bases). Deletions cut 5 bases from V and 0 bases from J, with 11 bases between. The CDR3 loop spans 14 amino acids. Germline V gene lookup returns CDR1 SGHAT and CDR2 FQNNGV. CDR3 sequence (DNA): TGTGCCAGCAGCCCGAGCGGGCTCTCCTACGAGCAGTACTTC. Protein sequence: CASSPSGLSYEQYF.

The gene calls are TRBV11-3 and TRBJ2-5; no definite D call. CDR3 length: 14 residues. Trimming pared 5 bases from V and 5 bases from J, leaving 15 bases between. The germline gives CDR1 SGHNT, CDR2 YENEEA. The CDR3 coding sequence is TGTGCCAGCAGCGACCCTCTGGCTGGGGAGACCCAGTACTTC. Encoded protein: CASSDPLAGETQYF.

The genes are TRBV7-9 and TRBJ2-5; 11 bases fit TRBD2. The CDR3 is 17 amino acids. V was pared by 5 bases and J by 2 bases, with 10 bases of the junction left unmatched. CDR1 and CDR2 (germline): SEHNR, FQNEAQ (reference sequence). CDR3 coding DNA: TGTGCCAGCAGCGCAAGGCCAGGGACTAGCGGACAAGAGACCCAGTACTTC. Amino acid sequence: CASSARPGTSGQETQYF.

The rearrangement joins TRBV10-3 to TRBJ2-7; 7 bases map to TRBD1. The length of the CDR3 is 13 residues. Germline CDR1 and CDR2: ENHRY and SYGVKD. V was clipped by 6 bases and J by 2 bases; unmatched bases: 4. CDR3 sequence: CAIRDRDTYEQYF. DNA for the CDR3: TGTGCCATCAGAGACAGGGATACCTACGAGCAGTACTTC.